This T cell receptor beta chain was profiled in a study of T-cell reconstitution after alpha-beta-depleted transplantation in children (TCRdb year 2016). A note on the overall study: Using TCR repertoire profiling, the study quantitatively followed how T-cell immune reconstitution unfolded in children after TCRalphabeta/CD19-depleted allogeneic hematopoietic cell transplantation.

Receptor amplification or capture employed PCR. The listed sequencing device is Illumina HiSeq 2500. TCR libraries were prepared with molecular barcoding, using unique molecular identifiers to normalize TCRbeta repertoire quantification. The public reads were reanalyzed by TCRdb: fastp trimming at Q25, MiXCR alignment, in-frame beta chains only. A single entry per CDR3 protein holds the most common genes and DNA from its merged rows. The sample includes over 200,000 distinct CDR3 sequences, with approximately 9.5% observed a single time. The ten largest clones add up to over 5% of the sample. On this clonotype: Its antigen remains undetermined. Base quality data are lacking; no much larger clone is found one base away.

V has 4 bases trimmed and J has 1 base trimmed; junction bases matching no gene number 4. The CDR3 sequence holds 14 residues, the cysteine and phenylalanine included. Left in the record is the CDR3 DNA by itself, 42 bases read in frame from the first base. Reading the germline V gene gives CDR1 MNHEY and CDR2 SVGAGI. The sequence is built from TRBV6-5 and TRBJ2-7, with 7 bases matching TRBD1. The specimen was PBMCs from the stem cell graft donor, collected from the stem cell graft. The clonotype originates from a human donor who donated a stem cell graft to a child with acute lymphoblastic leukemia. The CDR3 is CASSSRQGSYEQYF. The sequenced DNA: TGTGCCAGCAGTTCCCGACAGGGATCCTACGAGCAGTACTTC.